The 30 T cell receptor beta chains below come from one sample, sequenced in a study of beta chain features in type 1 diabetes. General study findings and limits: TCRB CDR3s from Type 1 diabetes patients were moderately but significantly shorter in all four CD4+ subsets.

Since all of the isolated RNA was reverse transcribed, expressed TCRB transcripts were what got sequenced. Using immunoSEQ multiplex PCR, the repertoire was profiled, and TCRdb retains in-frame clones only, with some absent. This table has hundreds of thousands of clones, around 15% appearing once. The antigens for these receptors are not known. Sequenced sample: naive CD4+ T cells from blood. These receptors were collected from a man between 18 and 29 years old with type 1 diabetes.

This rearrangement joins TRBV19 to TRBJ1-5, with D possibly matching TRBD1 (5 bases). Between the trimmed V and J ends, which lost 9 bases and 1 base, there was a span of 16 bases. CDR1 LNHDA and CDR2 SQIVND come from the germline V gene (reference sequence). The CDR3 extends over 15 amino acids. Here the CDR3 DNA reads TGTGCCAGCGCCGGCAGGGTGGGGAGCAATCAGCCCCAGCATTTT. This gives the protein CASAGRVGSNQPQHF.

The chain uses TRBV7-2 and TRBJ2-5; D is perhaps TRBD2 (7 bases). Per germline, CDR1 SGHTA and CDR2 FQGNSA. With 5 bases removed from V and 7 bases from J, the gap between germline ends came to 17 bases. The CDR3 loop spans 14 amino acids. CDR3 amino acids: CASSDGGGSRTQYF. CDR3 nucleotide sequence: TGTGCCAGCAGCGATGGCGGGGGCTCCCGGACCCAGTACTTC.

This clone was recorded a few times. Here the CDR3 reads CSVDGEGTEAFF. In DNA, the CDR3 is TGCAGCGTTGACGGGGAGGGCACTGAAGCTTTCTTT. The chain links TRBV29-1 to TRBJ1-1, with D uncertain. Trimming shortened V by 3 bases and J by 4 bases, and 9 bases separated the two germline ends. The germline V gene has CDR1 SQVTM and CDR2 ANQGSEA. The CDR3 sequence is 12 residues long.

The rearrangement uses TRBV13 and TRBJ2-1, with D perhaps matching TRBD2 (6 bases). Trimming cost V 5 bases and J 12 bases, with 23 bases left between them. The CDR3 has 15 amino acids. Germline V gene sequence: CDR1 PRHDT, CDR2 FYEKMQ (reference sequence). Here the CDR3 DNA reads TGTGCCAGCAGCCCTCCGGGACTCCTCTCTAAGAGGCAGTTCTTC. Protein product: CASSPPGLLSKRQFF.

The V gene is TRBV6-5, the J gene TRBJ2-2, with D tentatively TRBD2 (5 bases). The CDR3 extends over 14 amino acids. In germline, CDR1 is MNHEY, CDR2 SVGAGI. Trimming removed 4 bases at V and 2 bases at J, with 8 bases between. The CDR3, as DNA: TGTGCCAGCAGTTCCAGGACTAACACCGGGGAGCTGTTTTTT. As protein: CASSSRTNTGELFF.

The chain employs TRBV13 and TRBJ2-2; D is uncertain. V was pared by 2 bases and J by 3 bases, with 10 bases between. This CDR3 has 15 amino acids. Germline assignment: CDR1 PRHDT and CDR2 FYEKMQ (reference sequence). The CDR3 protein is CASSLKSWYTGELFF. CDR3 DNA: TGTGCCAGCAGCTTAAAGAGCTGGTACACCGGGGAGCTGTTTTTT.

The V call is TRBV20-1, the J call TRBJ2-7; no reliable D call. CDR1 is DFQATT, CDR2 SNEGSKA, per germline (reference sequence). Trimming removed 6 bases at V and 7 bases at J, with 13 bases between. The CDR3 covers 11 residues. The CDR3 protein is CSALSPVEQYF. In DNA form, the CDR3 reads TGCAGTGCCCTCTCCCCCGTAGAGCAGTACTTC.

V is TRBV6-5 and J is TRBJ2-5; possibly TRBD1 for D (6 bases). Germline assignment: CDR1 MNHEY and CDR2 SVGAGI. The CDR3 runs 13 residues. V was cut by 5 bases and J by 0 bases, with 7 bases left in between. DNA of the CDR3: TGTGCCAGCAGTGACAGGAACCAAGAGACCCAGTACTTC. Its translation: CASSDRNQETQYF.

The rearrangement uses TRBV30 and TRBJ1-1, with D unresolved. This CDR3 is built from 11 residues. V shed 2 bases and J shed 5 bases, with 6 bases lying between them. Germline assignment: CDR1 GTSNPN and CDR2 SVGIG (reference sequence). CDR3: CAWSTGTEAFF. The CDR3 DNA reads TGTGCCTGGAGTACGGGGACTGAAGCTTTCTTT.

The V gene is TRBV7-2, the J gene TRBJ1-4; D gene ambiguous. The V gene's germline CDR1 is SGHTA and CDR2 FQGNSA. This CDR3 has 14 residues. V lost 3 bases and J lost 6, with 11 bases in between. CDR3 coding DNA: TGTGCCAGCAGCTTGTCCCGGGCGGATGAAAAACTGTTTTTT. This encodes CASSLSRADEKLFF.

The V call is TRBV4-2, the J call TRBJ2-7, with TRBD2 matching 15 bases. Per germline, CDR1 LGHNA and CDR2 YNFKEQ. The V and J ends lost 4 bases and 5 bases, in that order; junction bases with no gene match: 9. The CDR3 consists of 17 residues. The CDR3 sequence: CASSPWTSGRGGNEQYF. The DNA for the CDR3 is TGTGCCAGCAGCCCCTGGACTAGCGGGAGGGGTGGCAACGAGCAGTACTTC.

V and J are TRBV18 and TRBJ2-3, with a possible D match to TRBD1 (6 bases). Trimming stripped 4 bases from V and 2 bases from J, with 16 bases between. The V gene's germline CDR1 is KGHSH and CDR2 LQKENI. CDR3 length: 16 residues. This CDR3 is CASSQSPGHLTDTQYF. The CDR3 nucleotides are TGTGCCAGCTCACAGAGCCCGGGACACCTCACAGATACGCAGTATTTT. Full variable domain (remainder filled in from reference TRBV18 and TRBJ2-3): NAGVMQNPRHLVRRRGQEARLRCSPMKGHSHVYWYRQLPEEGLKFMVYLQKENIIDESGMPKERFSAEFPKEGPSILRIQQVVRGDSAAYFCASSQSPGHLTDTQYFGPGTRLTVL.

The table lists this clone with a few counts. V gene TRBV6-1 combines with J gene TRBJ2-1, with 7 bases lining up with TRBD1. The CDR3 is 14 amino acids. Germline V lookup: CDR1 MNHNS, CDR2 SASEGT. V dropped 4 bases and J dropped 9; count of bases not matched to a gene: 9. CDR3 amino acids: CASSVTGARSEQFF. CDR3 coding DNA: TGTGCCAGCAGTGTTACAGGGGCGCGGAGTGAGCAGTTCTTC.

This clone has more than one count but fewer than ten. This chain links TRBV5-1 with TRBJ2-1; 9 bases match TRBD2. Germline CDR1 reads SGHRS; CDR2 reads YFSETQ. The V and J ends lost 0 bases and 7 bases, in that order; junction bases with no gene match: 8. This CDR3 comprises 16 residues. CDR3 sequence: CASSLEPGGGANEQFF. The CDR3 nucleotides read TGCGCCAGCAGCTTGGAACCCGGCGGGGGGGCAAATGAGCAGTTCTTC.

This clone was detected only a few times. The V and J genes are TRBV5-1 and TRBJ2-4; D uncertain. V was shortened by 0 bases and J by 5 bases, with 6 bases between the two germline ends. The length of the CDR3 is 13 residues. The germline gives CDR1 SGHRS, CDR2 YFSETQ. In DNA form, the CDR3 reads TGCGCCAGCAGCTTGGGAGGTGAAAACATTCAGTACTTC. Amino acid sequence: CASSLGGENIQYF.

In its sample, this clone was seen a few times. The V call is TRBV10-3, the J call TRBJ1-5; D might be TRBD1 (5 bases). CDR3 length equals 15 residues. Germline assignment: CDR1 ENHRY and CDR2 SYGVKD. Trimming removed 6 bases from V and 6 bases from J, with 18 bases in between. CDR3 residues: CAISRDPGTLQPQHF. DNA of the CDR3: TGTGCCATCAGCCGGGACCCGGGCACCCTTCAGCCCCAGCATTTT.

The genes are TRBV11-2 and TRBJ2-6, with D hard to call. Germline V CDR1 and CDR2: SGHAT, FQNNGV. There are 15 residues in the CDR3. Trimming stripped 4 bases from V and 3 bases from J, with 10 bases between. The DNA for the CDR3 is TGTGCCAGCAGCTCTAGGTTAGGTGGGGCCAACGTCCTGACTTTC. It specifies CASSSRLGGANVLTF.

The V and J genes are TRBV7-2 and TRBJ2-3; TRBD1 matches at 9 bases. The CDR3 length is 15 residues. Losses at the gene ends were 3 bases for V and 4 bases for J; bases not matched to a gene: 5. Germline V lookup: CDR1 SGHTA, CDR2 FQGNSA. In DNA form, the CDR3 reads TGTGCCAGCAGCTTGGACAGGGGTTCGGCAGATACGCAGTATTTT. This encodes CASSLDRGSADTQYF.

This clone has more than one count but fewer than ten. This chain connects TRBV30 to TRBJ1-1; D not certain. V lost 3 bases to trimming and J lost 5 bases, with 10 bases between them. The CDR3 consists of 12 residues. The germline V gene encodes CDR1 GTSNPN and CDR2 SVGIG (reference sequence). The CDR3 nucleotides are TGTGCCTGGAGGGCAGGCGGGACTGAAGCTTTCTTT. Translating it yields CAWRAGGTEAFF. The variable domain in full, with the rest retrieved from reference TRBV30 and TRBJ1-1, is SQTIHQWPATLVQPVGSPLSLECTVEGTSNPNLYWYRQAAGRGLQLLFYSVGIGQISSEVPQNLSASRPQDRQFILSSKKLLLSDSGFYLCAWRAGGTEAFFGQGTRLTVV.

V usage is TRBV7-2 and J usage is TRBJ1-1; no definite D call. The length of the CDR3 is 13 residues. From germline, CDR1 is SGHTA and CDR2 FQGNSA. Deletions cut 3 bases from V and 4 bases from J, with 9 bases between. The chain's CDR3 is CASSFEGLTEAFF. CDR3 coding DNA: TGTGCCAGCAGCTTTGAGGGTCTCACTGAAGCTTTCTTT.

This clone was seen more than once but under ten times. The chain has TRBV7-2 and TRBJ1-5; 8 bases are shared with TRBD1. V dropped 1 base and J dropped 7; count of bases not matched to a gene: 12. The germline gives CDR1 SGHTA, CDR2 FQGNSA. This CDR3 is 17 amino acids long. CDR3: CASSLGNPGQVFQPQHF. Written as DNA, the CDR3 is TGTGCCAGCAGCTTAGGAAATCCGGGACAGGTCTTCCAGCCCCAGCATTTT.

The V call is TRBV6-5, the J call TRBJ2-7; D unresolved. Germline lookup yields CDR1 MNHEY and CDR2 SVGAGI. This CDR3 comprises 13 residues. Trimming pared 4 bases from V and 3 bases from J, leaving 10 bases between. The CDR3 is CASSSPRFYEQYF. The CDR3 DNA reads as TGTGCCAGCAGTTCTCCAAGATTCTACGAGCAGTACTTC.

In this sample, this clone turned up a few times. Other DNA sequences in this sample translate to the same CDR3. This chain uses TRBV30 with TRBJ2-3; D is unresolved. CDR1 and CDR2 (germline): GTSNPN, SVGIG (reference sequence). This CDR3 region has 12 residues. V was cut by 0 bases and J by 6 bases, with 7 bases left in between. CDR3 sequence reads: CAWSVVGDTQYF. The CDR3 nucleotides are TGTGCCTGGAGTGTAGTGGGGGATACGCAGTATTTT.

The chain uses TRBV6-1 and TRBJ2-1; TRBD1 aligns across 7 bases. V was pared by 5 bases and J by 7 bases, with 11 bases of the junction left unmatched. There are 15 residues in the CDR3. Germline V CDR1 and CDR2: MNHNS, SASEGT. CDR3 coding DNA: TGTGCCAGCAGTATTCCCGGGACAGTAACGAATGAGCAGTTCTTC. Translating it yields CASSIPGTVTNEQFF.

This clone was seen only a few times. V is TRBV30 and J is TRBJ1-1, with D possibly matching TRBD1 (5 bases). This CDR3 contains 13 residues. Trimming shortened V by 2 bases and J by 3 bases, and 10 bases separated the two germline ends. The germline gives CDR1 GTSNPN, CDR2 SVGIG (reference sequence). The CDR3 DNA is TGTGCCTGGAGTACGGGGCTCGACACTGAAGCTTTCTTT. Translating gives CAWSTGLDTEAFF. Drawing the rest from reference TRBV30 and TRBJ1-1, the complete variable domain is SQTIHQWPATLVQPVGSPLSLECTVEGTSNPNLYWYRQAAGRGLQLLFYSVGIGQISSEVPQNLSASRPQDRQFILSSKKLLLSDSGFYLCAWSTGLDTEAFFGQGTRLTVV.

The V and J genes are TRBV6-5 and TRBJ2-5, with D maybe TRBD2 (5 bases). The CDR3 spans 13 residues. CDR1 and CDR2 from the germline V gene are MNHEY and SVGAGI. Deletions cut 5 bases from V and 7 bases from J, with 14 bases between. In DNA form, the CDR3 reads TGTGCCAGCAGTCCCCGGGCCCTAGCGACCCAGTACTTC. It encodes CASSPRALATQYF.

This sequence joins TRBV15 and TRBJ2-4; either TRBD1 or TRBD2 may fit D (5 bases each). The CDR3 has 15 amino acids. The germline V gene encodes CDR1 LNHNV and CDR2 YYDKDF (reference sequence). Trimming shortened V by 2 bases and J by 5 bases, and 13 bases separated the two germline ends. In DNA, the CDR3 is TGTGCCACCAGCAGATCCTCCGGGGCAGAAAACATTCAGTACTTC. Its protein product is CATSRSSGAENIQYF.

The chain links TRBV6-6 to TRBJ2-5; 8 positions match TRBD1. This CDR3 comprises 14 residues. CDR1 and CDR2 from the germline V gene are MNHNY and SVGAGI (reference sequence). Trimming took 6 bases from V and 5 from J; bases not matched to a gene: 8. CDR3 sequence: CASRKGQERETQYF. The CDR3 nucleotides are TGTGCCAGCAGAAAGGGACAGGAGAGGGAGACCCAGTACTTC.

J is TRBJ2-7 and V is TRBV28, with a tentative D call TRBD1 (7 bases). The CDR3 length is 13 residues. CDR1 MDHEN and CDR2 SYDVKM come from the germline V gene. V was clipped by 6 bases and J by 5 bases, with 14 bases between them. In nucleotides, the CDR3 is TGTGCCAGCAGCCGAGGGGGGACAGACGAGCAGTACTTC. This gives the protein CASSRGGTDEQYF.

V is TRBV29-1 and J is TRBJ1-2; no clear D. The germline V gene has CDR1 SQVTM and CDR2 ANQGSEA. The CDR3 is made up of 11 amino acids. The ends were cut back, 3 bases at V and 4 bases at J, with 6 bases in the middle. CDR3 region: CSVDGSYGYTF. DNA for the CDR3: TGCAGCGTTGACGGTTCCTATGGCTACACCTTC.